A selection of T cell receptor beta chains follows, all from one sample in a study of tumor-infiltrating lymphocytes in primary liver carcinoma. TCRdb re-called the multiplex PCR reads through MiXCR, storing one row per CDR3 protein. The table includes around 35,000 distinct CDR3 sequences, roughly 75% detected once. Specimen: tumor-adjacent normal liver tissue. Source of these receptors: a man aged 35 to 55 with primary liver carcinoma and hepatitis B virus infection. Each CDR3 is given with its conserved first and last residue. A D gene is named only where the DNA matches it firmly. For some rows the clone size is stated as once, few or many, or as a class when expanded; others skip it.

j_call v_call d_call clone_size cdr3_nt cdr3_aa
TRBJ2-1 TRBV30 NA few TGTACGTGGAGTCGACTAGGAGGTAGGGCCTACAATGAGCAGTTCTTC CTWSRLGGRAYNEQFF
TRBJ2-6 TRBV11-2 NA NA TGTGCCACCCAGAGGACGCGCTCCGGGGCCAACGTCCTGACTTTC CATQRTRSGANVLTF
TRBJ1-2 TRBV10-3 NA NA TGTGCCAGCGAACAATGGATGGGTAGGAGCTACGCCTTC CASEQWMGRSYAF
TRBJ2-7 TRBV7-9 NA NA TGTGCCAGCAGCCCTCGGACATGGCCCTACAAGCAGTACTTC CASSPRTWPYKQYF
TRBJ2-5 TRBV11-2 NA few TGTGCCGGCAGCTTAAGACTAGTGGGTGACTCGAGCGGGACCCAGTACTTC CAGSLRLVGDSSGTQYF
TRBJ2-7 TRBV6-1 NA NA TGTGCCAGCATTGAAACGTACGGAGACAGAAGCTTCGAGCAGTACTTC CASIETYGDRSFEQYF
TRBJ2-1 TRBV10-1 TRBD2 NA TGCGCCAGCAGGGGTGGGGAGGGTACCCAGCAGTTCTTT CASRGGEGTQQFF
TRBJ2-2 TRBV29-1 NA NA TGCAGCGTCTATGGGATTGTGGGTCGCAGGGAGCTGTTTTTT CSVYGIVGRRELFF
TRBJ2-5 TRBV5-4 NA NA TGTGCCAGTAGCTTGAACGGGGACGGGCAAGAGACCCTGTACTTC CASSLNGDGQETLYF
TRBJ1-5 TRBV28 NA NA TGTGCCAGCAGTTTCCCGGGGGACGGCCAGCCCCAGCATTTT CASSFPGDGQPQHF
TRBJ1-1 TRBV29-1 NA once TGCATAGTGATAACGGGAGGCACTGAAGCTTTCTTT CIVITGGTEAFF
TRBJ1-3 TRBV7-6 NA NA TGTGCCAGCAGCTTATCTGGACCTGGAAGCACCATATATTTT CASSLSGPGSTIYF
TRBJ2-7 TRBV11-2 TRBD1 NA TGTGCCAGCAGCTTAACAGGGGAATCCAACGAGCAGTATTTC CASSLTGESNEQYF
TRBJ1-3 TRBV6-5 TRBD1 medium-sized TGTGCCAGCAGCTTCGGACAGGGGAGAGTGGGAAACACCATATATTTT CASSFGQGRVGNTIYF
TRBJ2-1 TRBV28 NA NA TGTGTCAGCAGACCTCGGGGGCCCACCCATGAGCAATTCTTC CVSRPRGPTHEQFF
TRBJ2-6 TRBV28 TRBD1 NA TGTGTCTCCGCCCCAGGGGGCGTCTCTGGGGCCAACGTCCTGACTTTC CVSAPGGVSGANVLTF
TRBJ2-2 TRBV11-2 NA once TGTGCCGGCAGCTCAATCAACAGGGAATTCGGGGAGCTGTTTTTT CAGSSINREFGELFF
TRBJ1-1 TRBV29-1 TRBD1 NA TGCAGCGTTGCAGGGGGATGGGGGGTGAACAATGAAGCTTTCTTT CSVAGGWGVNNEAFF
TRBJ2-6 TRBV4-3 NA NA TGCGGCAGCAGTCAAGATGGGTCAGGGCGCGGGGTCAACGTCCTGACTTTC CGSSQDGSGRGVNVLTF
TRBJ1-5 TRBV20-1 NA NA TGCTGTGTCGGAGGGGGATTCAATCAGCCCCAGCATTTT CCVGGGFNQPQHF
TRBJ2-2 TRBV5-1 NA few TGCGCCAGCAGCCGACCAGCGTTAAACATCGGGGAGCTGTTTTTT CASSRPALNIGELFF
TRBJ1-1 TRBV29-1 NA NA TGCTGCGTTCGATCGGGCACGACTGAAGCTTTCTTT CCVRSGTTEAFF
TRBJ1-1 TRBV12-3/TRBV12-4 NA NA TGTGCCAGAAGTTCGGCAGACAGGAACATTGAAGCTTTCTTT CARSSADRNIEAFF
TRBJ1-2 TRBV4-1 NA medium-sized TGCGCCAGCAGCCAAGAGCGGGCAGGAAACTATGGCTACACCTTC CASSQERAGNYGYTF
TRBJ2-1 TRBV24-1 NA many TGTGCCACCAGTGACCCTTCGGATTCGCATGAGCAGTTCTTC CATSDPSDSHEQFF
TRBJ2-1 TRBV7-8 TRBD1 NA TGTGCCAGCAGCTTAACAGGGGTTCCCTGCAATGAGCAATTCTTC CASSLTGVPCNEQFF
TRBJ2-6 TRBV11-2 NA NA TGTGCCAGCGGCATGGGGGGAGGCAGGGGCATTTCCCTCTCCGGGGCCAACGTCCTGACTTTC CASGMGGGRGISLSGANVLTF
TRBJ2-5 TRBV6-2/TRBV6-3 NA NA TGTGCCAGCAGTTTCGGGACACCCGATAAAAAATGGGGCCAGTACTTC CASSFGTPDKKWGQYF
TRBJ2-7 TRBV14 TRBD2 NA TGTGCCAGCAACCACGATCCACCGGGACTAGCGGGCGATGAGCAGTACTTC CASNHDPPGLAGDEQYF
TRBJ2-1 TRBV7-8 NA NA TGTGTCAGTAGTTTAGGGACTCCTAGTTACAATGAGCAGTTCTTC CVSSLGTPSYNEQFF
TRBJ2-1 TRBV11-1 NA NA TGTGCCGGCAGCATAGGAAAGACTTGCGGGGCCTCACGGCTCGGCAATGAGCAGTTCTTC CAGSIGKTCGASRLGNEQFF
TRBJ2-2 TRBV7-9 TRBD1 many TGTGCCAGCAGCGCCGGGACAGGGATGGCAGGGGAGCTGTTTTTT CASSAGTGMAGELFF
TRBJ2-1 TRBV7-9 NA once TGTGACAGCAGCTTCCGAGGGACTCCACCATACAATGAGCAGTTCTTC CDSSFRGTPPYNEQFF
TRBJ2-1 TRBV5-6 NA NA TGTGCCAGCAGCTTGGTGCCGGGGGTCCCCTACCATGACCAGTTCTTC CASSLVPGVPYHDQFF
TRBJ2-3 TRBV19 NA NA TGTGCCAGTATCGCGGACGGCAATCCCACAGATACGCAGTATTTT CASIADGNPTDTQYF
TRBJ2-5 TRBV6-1 TRBD2 NA TGTGCCAGTAGTCATCAAGCGGGGGACCAAGAGACCCACTACTTC CASSHQAGDQETHYF
TRBJ2-3 TRBV6-2/TRBV6-3 NA NA TGTGCCAGCCTCGCGGGGCGGGCGCCGGGCACAGATACGCAGTGTTTT CASLAGRAPGTDTQCF